This T cell receptor (beta chain) was captured by sequencing in a study of T cells after yellow fever vaccination. Overall study results and limits: After the booster, around 95% of CD4 and about nine tenths of CD8 primary-response clones were re-detected. Abundant clonotypes from the bulk population could contaminate FACS-sorted repertoires.

With 6 bases removed from V and 6 bases from J, the gap between germline ends came to 18 bases. Germline values: CDR1 DFQATT, CDR2 SNEGSKA (reference sequence). This CDR3 region has 13 residues. TCRdb itself ran the 5' RACE reads through MiXCR, one entry per CDR3 protein. This sample has around 340,000 distinct CDR3 sequences, with roughly 8.7% found just once. There are many counts of this clonotype. Its specificity is not known. The origin of this receptor is a man aged 18-30 years who received the YFV17D yellow fever vaccine. The chain uses TRBV20-1 and TRBJ2-7; D unclear. The input for sequencing was PBMCs, taken on the day of the first yellow fever vaccination. CDR3 sequence reads: CSAEATMGGEQYV. In DNA form, the CDR3 reads TGCAGTGCCGAAGCCACGATGGGTGGCGAGCAGTACGTC.